The rows below give T cell receptor beta chains drawn from one sample of a study of shared clonotypes between healthy human individuals. The assay was immunoSEQ multiplex PCR, and TCRdb's table has in-frame clones only and misses some. The sample consists of just over 2,000,000 clones, about 95% of them appearing once. Source material: naive CD8+ T cells sorted from blood. The receptor source for this set is a man between 18 and 35 years old in good health. CDR3s include the opening cysteine and the closing phenylalanine or tryptophan. The D gene is left open where the match is weak. Part of the rows lack a size; the others show once, few, many or a class for expanded clones.

j_gene: TRBJ2-2
v_gene: TRBV4-1
d_gene: TRBD1
abundance: NA
CDR3nt: TGCGCCAGCAGCCACTCCGGACAGGACACCGGGGAGCTGTTTTTT
CDR3aa: CASSHSGQDTGELFF

j_gene: TRBJ2-7
v_gene: TRBV12-5
d_gene: TRBD1
abundance: NA
CDR3nt: TGTGCTAGTGGCTGGACAGGGAGAGTCTACGAGCAGTACTTC
CDR3aa: CASGWTGRVYEQYF

j_gene: TRBJ2-3
v_gene: TRBV7-9
d_gene: NA
abundance: NA
CDR3nt: TGTGCCAGCAGCTCCCGGACCCTCCCAGATACGCAGTATTTT
CDR3aa: CASSSRTLPDTQYF

j_gene: TRBJ2-5
v_gene: TRBV15
d_gene: NA
abundance: NA
CDR3nt: TGTGCCACCAGCAGAGTTTCAGGGTCCACCCAGTACTTC
CDR3aa: CATSRVSGSTQYF

j_gene: TRBJ2-7
v_gene: TRBV6-5
d_gene: TRBD2
abundance: NA
CDR3nt: TGTGCCAGCAGGGCGACTAGCGGGGCCCCCTACGAGCAGTACTTC
CDR3aa: CASRATSGAPYEQYF

j_gene: TRBJ2-1
v_gene: TRBV5-6
d_gene: TRBD1
abundance: NA
CDR3nt: TGTGCCAGCAGCTTGGGACAGGGGGGCAATGAGCAGTTCTTC
CDR3aa: CASSLGQGGNEQFF

j_gene: TRBJ2-1
v_gene: TRBV27
d_gene: NA
abundance: NA
CDR3nt: TGTGCCAGCAGCACGGACGGATCATACAATGAGCAGTTCTTC
CDR3aa: CASSTDGSYNEQFF

j_gene: TRBJ2-1
v_gene: TRBV27
d_gene: TRBD2
abundance: once
CDR3nt: TGTGCCAGCAGTTTAACCCAGGTCCAAGGGAGGGTTGAGCAGTTCTTC
CDR3aa: CASSLTQVQGRVEQFF

j_gene: TRBJ2-2
v_gene: TRBV7-9
d_gene: TRBD2
abundance: NA
CDR3nt: TGTGCCAGCAGCTTAGAACTAGCGGCCGGGGAGCTGTTTTTT
CDR3aa: CASSLELAAGELFF

j_gene: TRBJ2-2
v_gene: TRBV28
d_gene: TRBD2
abundance: NA
CDR3nt: TGTGCCAGCAGATTTCTCGGACTAGCGGGGGGTACCGGGGAGCTGTTTTTT
CDR3aa: CASRFLGLAGGTGELFF

j_gene: TRBJ1-5
v_gene: TRBV6-1
d_gene: NA
abundance: NA
CDR3nt: TGTGCCAGTCGGGGGGGAAGCAATCAGCCCCAGCATTTT
CDR3aa: CASRGGSNQPQHF

j_gene: TRBJ2-1
v_gene: TRBV5-1
d_gene: TRBD2
abundance: NA
CDR3nt: TGCGCCAGCAGCTTAGCGGGAGGGATGCACAATGAGCAGTTCTTC
CDR3aa: CASSLAGGMHNEQFF

j_gene: TRBJ2-1
v_gene: TRBV29-1
d_gene: NA
abundance: NA
CDR3nt: TGCAGCGTTGATGGGGGGTGGGAGCAGTTCTTC
CDR3aa: CSVDGGWEQFF

j_gene: TRBJ1-1
v_gene: TRBV6-6
d_gene: NA
abundance: NA
CDR3nt: TGTGCCACCGGGGCTCTGAACACTGAAGCTTTCTTT
CDR3aa: CATGALNTEAFF

j_gene: TRBJ2-1
v_gene: TRBV28
d_gene: NA
abundance: NA
CDR3nt: TGTACCATTGAGGCGGGATCCTACAATGAGCAGTTCTTC
CDR3aa: CTIEAGSYNEQFF

j_gene: TRBJ2-5
v_gene: TRBV7-9
d_gene: TRBD1
abundance: NA
CDR3nt: TGTGCCAGCAGCTCGAGTGGGACAGGGGTCGAGACCCAGTACTTC
CDR3aa: CASSSSGTGVETQYF

j_gene: TRBJ1-1
v_gene: TRBV6-5
d_gene: NA
abundance: NA
CDR3nt: TGTGCCAGCAGGCTTGACAGAGAAGCTTTCTTT
CDR3aa: CASRLDREAFF

j_gene: TRBJ2-7
v_gene: TRBV5-4
d_gene: TRBD1
abundance: NA
CDR3nt: TGTGCCAGCAGCACAGGGACAGGGTCCTACGAGCAGTACTTC
CDR3aa: CASSTGTGSYEQYF

j_gene: TRBJ2-3
v_gene: TRBV5-1
d_gene: NA
abundance: NA
CDR3nt: TGCGCCAGCAGCTTGACAGTCTATTCTAGCACAGATACGCAGTATTTT
CDR3aa: CASSLTVYSSTDTQYF

j_gene: TRBJ2-7
v_gene: TRBV27
d_gene: NA
abundance: NA
CDR3nt: TGTGCCAGCAGTTTTACGGTCCCAGCCTACGAGCAGTACTTC
CDR3aa: CASSFTVPAYEQYF

j_gene: TRBJ2-5
v_gene: TRBV2
d_gene: NA
abundance: NA
CDR3nt: TGTGCCAGCATGGGGACAAACCAAGAGACCCAGTACTTC
CDR3aa: CASMGTNQETQYF

j_gene: TRBJ2-7
v_gene: TRBV27
d_gene: NA
abundance: NA
CDR3nt: TGTGCCAGCAGTTCAGGGGTAGCGGGTTACGAGCAGTACTTC
CDR3aa: CASSSGVAGYEQYF

j_gene: TRBJ2-7
v_gene: TRBV18
d_gene: TRBD1
abundance: NA
CDR3nt: TGTGCCAGCTCACCACAAGGGCAACAGGGGACAGCAAAAGCCTACGAGCAGTACTTC
CDR3aa: CASSPQGQQGTAKAYEQYF

j_gene: TRBJ1-4
v_gene: TRBV28
d_gene: NA
abundance: NA
CDR3nt: TGTGCCTGCCGAGGGGGTTACAGCGAAAAACTGTTTTTT
CDR3aa: CACRGGYSEKLFF

j_gene: TRBJ2-1
v_gene: TRBV29-1
d_gene: TRBD2
abundance: NA
CDR3nt: TGCAGCCTCGCCGGACTAGCGGGAGAAGGTAGATACAATGAGCAGTTCTTC
CDR3aa: CSLAGLAGEGRYNEQFF

j_gene: TRBJ2-7
v_gene: TRBV5-6
d_gene: TRBD1
abundance: NA
CDR3nt: TGTGCCAGCAGCTATTACCGGGACAGCAAATCCTACGAGCAGTACTTC
CDR3aa: CASSYYRDSKSYEQYF

j_gene: TRBJ2-1
v_gene: TRBV19
d_gene: NA
abundance: NA
CDR3nt: TGTGCCAGTACCAGCGGGCTTTACAATGAGCAGTTCTTC
CDR3aa: CASTSGLYNEQFF

j_gene: TRBJ2-4
v_gene: TRBV7-9
d_gene: NA
abundance: NA
CDR3nt: TGTGCCAGCACCTCGCAGGGCCCAAACATTCAGTACTTC
CDR3aa: CASTSQGPNIQYF

j_gene: TRBJ2-2
v_gene: TRBV4-1
d_gene: NA
abundance: once
CDR3nt: TGCGCCAGCAGCCCCACCGGGGGCGCGAACACCGGGGAGCTGTTTTTT
CDR3aa: CASSPTGGANTGELFF

j_gene: TRBJ2-7
v_gene: TRBV7-9
d_gene: TRBD2
abundance: NA
CDR3nt: TGTGCCAGCAGCTTACAACTAGCGGGGGGCAGCTCCTACGAGCAGTACTTC
CDR3aa: CASSLQLAGGSSYEQYF

j_gene: TRBJ1-2
v_gene: TRBV5-6
d_gene: NA
abundance: NA
CDR3nt: TGTGCCAGCAGCTTGTATGGGGACGGCTATGGCTACACCTTC
CDR3aa: CASSLYGDGYGYTF

j_gene: TRBJ2-2
v_gene: TRBV27
d_gene: NA
abundance: NA
CDR3nt: TGTGCCAGCAGTTTATTGGCAGGGGAGCTGTTTTTT
CDR3aa: CASSLLAGELFF

j_gene: TRBJ2-5
v_gene: TRBV18
d_gene: NA
abundance: NA
CDR3nt: TGTGCCAGCTCACCCTTCGGGGGGCGCCGAGGAGAGACCCAGTACTTC
CDR3aa: CASSPFGGRRGETQYF

j_gene: TRBJ2-7
v_gene: TRBV27
d_gene: NA
abundance: NA
CDR3nt: TGTGCCAGCAGTTTAACTGGGCGCTCCTACGAGCAGTACTTC
CDR3aa: CASSLTGRSYEQYF

j_gene: TRBJ1-1
v_gene: TRBV27
d_gene: NA
abundance: NA
CDR3nt: TGTGCCAGCAGTTTAACAGAGTACACTGAAGCTTTCTTT
CDR3aa: CASSLTEYTEAFF

j_gene: TRBJ2-7
v_gene: TRBV5-4
d_gene: TRBD1
abundance: NA
CDR3nt: TGTGCCACCACAGGGGGGAGCTCCTACGAGCAGTACTTC
CDR3aa: CATTGGSSYEQYF

j_gene: TRBJ2-7
v_gene: TRBV5-6
d_gene: NA
abundance: once
CDR3nt: TGTGCCAGCAGCTTGGAGGGTACTTACGAGCAGTACTTC
CDR3aa: CASSLEGTYEQYF

j_gene: TRBJ2-1
v_gene: TRBV7-9
d_gene: NA
abundance: NA
CDR3nt: TGTGCCAGCAGCTTATTCCGAGGGGATGAGCAGTTCTTC
CDR3aa: CASSLFRGDEQFF

j_gene: TRBJ1-1
v_gene: TRBV4-3
d_gene: NA
abundance: once
CDR3nt: TGCGCCAGCAGCCAAGATACGGGGACTGAAGCTTTCTTT
CDR3aa: CASSQDTGTEAFF

j_gene: TRBJ2-1
v_gene: TRBV2
d_gene: NA
abundance: NA
CDR3nt: TGTGCCAGCAGTGACCCGAATCGCCCCAATGAGCAGTTCTTC
CDR3aa: CASSDPNRPNEQFF

j_gene: TRBJ2-7
v_gene: TRBV6-5
d_gene: TRBD2
abundance: NA
CDR3nt: TGTGCCAGCAGTTACTCCGCGGGGGGCGCGGTCTACGAGCAGTACTTC
CDR3aa: CASSYSAGGAVYEQYF

j_gene: TRBJ2-2
v_gene: TRBV27
d_gene: TRBD2
abundance: NA
CDR3nt: TGTGCCAGCAGTTTAGCGGGAGGGGCCACCGGGGAGCTGTTTTTT
CDR3aa: CASSLAGGATGELFF

j_gene: TRBJ2-7
v_gene: TRBV4-1
d_gene: NA
abundance: NA
CDR3nt: TGCGCCAGCAGCCTCCGGGACAACTCCTACGAGCAGTACTTC
CDR3aa: CASSLRDNSYEQYF

j_gene: TRBJ2-5
v_gene: TRBV19
d_gene: TRBD1
abundance: few
CDR3nt: TGTGCCAGTAGTCTCGACAGGGAAGAGACCCAGTACTTC
CDR3aa: CASSLDREETQYF

j_gene: TRBJ1-2
v_gene: TRBV10-1
d_gene: NA
abundance: once
CDR3nt: TGCGCCAGCAGCGTTTTAAGCCAAATCTATGGCTACACCTTC
CDR3aa: CASSVLSQIYGYTF

j_gene: TRBJ1-4
v_gene: TRBV30
d_gene: NA
abundance: NA
CDR3nt: TGTGCCTGGAGTGACCCCAGGGGCCCAGGGGAAAAACTGTTTTTT
CDR3aa: CAWSDPRGPGEKLFF

j_gene: TRBJ2-7
v_gene: TRBV11-2
d_gene: TRBD1
abundance: NA
CDR3nt: TGTGCCAGCAGCACCGGGACAGGGGGCGTCGGGTTCTACGAGCAGTACTTC
CDR3aa: CASSTGTGGVGFYEQYF

j_gene: TRBJ2-1
v_gene: TRBV5-1
d_gene: NA
abundance: once
CDR3nt: TGCGCCAGCAGCCCCACAGGACAGTACAATGAGCAGTTCTTC
CDR3aa: CASSPTGQYNEQFF